This TCR beta chain is drawn from a study of T cell responses to AZD1222 COVID-19 vaccine. Study at large: Second-dose schedules of about 4 or about 12 weeks were combined.

A remark on this clone: What it binds is unknown.

The CDR3 runs to 14 residues. CDR1 is SGHNT and CDR2 is YENEEA in the germline V gene. Unmatched junction bases numbered 4, after V lost 4 bases and J lost 7 bases. Assay: immunoSEQ multiplex PCR; the TCRdb copy retains only in-frame clones and omits some. Among about 150,000 clones listed, 91% were seen once. General study findings and limits: Baseline testing showed seropositivity in only six or seven AZD1222 recipients. Clonal diversity may have been underestimated, and the donors were mostly white British, with more females than males.

The clonotype originates from an adult in good health. The rearrangement links TRBV11-3 to TRBJ1-6; 7 bases agree with TRBD1. Sequenced material: peripheral blood, taken on day 0 of AZD1222 vaccination. Here the CDR3 reads CASSYGDSNSPLHF. The CDR3, as DNA: TGTGCCAGCAGCTATGGGGACAGCAATTCACCCCTCCACTTT.